The text below deals with one T cell receptor (beta chain). It lacks a known antigen. No base qualities exist here, and no much larger clone lies one base off it. This sample was taken from a study of cytomegalovirus exposure and HLA in healthy donors (dated by TCRdb to 2016 to 2017). Study-wide context: An earlier analysis of approximately 640 of the donors reported more than 250 Gb of sequence data and some 120 million unique TCR beta sequences from 150 million to 200 million T cells. An early release covering about 600 HLA-typed donors comprised approximately 300 gigabases of sequencing data and some 79 million unique TCR sequences. Of the approximately 400 genotyped donors, roughly 85% fell in the genetic ancestry cluster associated with self-reported Caucasian donors. The study aimed to test whether cataloging public T cell receptors could reveal signatures of past pathogen exposure. The study profiled the T cell repertoires of under 850 subjects by immunosequencing and related them to cytomegalovirus serostatus. Along with the 666-subject first cohort, a separate validation cohort of over a hundred different subjects was used. High-throughput TCR immunosequencing, statistical association of individual TCRs with disease status, and machine learning were combined to predict cytomegalovirus infection status. A later analysis re-examined previously published TCR beta repertoires from more than 550 donors and added high-resolution HLA genotyping to investigate patterns of TCR occurrence. In the later analysis, no new phenotypic data were used to find candidate immune exposures; instead, reliance was placed on TCR beta sequences and their occurrence across donors. An earlier analysis of approximately 630 of the donors applied high-throughput TCR beta sequencing to assess whether each TCR beta V gene segment acted as functional or pseudogenic. Donor age, sex, ethnicity and CMV serostatus were compiled together with the repertoire data. Genome-wide SNP genotypes for about 65% of the roughly 670 donors were used in a later genetic analysis, which treated that subset as a discovery cohort. All discovery cohort repertoires had been generated on a single sequencing platform. Class I and class II HLA loci were covered by the typing at four-digit resolution. Typing coverage varied by locus: roughly 629-630 donors for A, B, C, DRB1 and DQB1; under 550 for DQA1; around 610 for DPA1; more than 450 for DPB1. About five DR-DQ haplotypes were handled as single units for association and clustering because linkage in the cohort was strong. Among about 400 genotyped donors of the cohort, an average of about 240,000 unique TCR beta nucleotide sequences was sequenced per donor, of which about 18% were non-productive. General findings and caveats noted by the study authors: Some IMGT-functional V segments, including TRBV6-2 and TRBV6-3, could not be distinguished by the 87-base-pair reads and were therefore excluded. The earlier analysis of some 540 of the donors excluded 15 to 20 rarely observed V segments, including chromosome 9 orphons, because counts were too low. A later analysis found that TCR association rates varied across HLA loci, with DRB1 alleles showing the most associated TCRs and HLA-C alleles the fewest. The presence/absence analyses assumed that sequencing depth was roughly uniform across donors, and that assumption may not be true. A further reported finding was that TCR beta sequences accurately predicted the HLA-A and HLA-B alleles for most subjects in the first cohort. Correlated functional status among segregating V segments might be attributable to linkage disequilibrium, but an unknown experimental factor could not be ruled out. In a later genetic analysis, a missense DCLRE1C variant was associated with V-gene and J-gene trimming of TCR beta chains, and the association was replicated in an independent cohort. Broadly in line with IMGT annotations, most TCR beta V segments showed up in productive rearrangements about 90% or about 30% of the time in an earlier analysis of several hundred of the donors. According to a later genetic analysis, donors in an Asian-associated ancestry cluster had fewer N-insertions in productive TCRs than the approximately 670-donor mean. Immune exposure information for the cohort was limited to CMV serostatus. A later analysis found that most CMV-associated TCR beta chains appeared HLA-restricted, with HLA associations seemingly driven largely by CMV exposure. Only TCR beta chains were sequenced in this cohort, and the absence of alpha or paired-chain data limited detectable features. The authors suggested that the approach could potentially be extended to other disease states and immunological phenotypes. A later analysis associated about 17,000 TCR beta sequences with specific HLA alleles at a false discovery rate of 0.05. A few of the identified cytomegalovirus-associated TCR beta chains were confirmed in vitro to be specific for cytomegalovirus antigens. A later analysis found that HLA-associated TCR beta chains were more clonally expanded and had lower generation probabilities than equally common non-associated chains. In both the original and validation cohorts, the classifier was reported to diagnose cytomegalovirus status with high specificity and sensitivity. Across donors, most TCR sequences were observed very rarely, whereas some public TCRs were present in many individuals. When HLA alleles, especially DR and DQ, strongly co-occurred, attributing TCR associations to individual alleles was difficult. A later analysis reported that several top co-occurrence clusters appeared linked to parvovirus B19, influenza, CMV and Epstein-Barr virus. A group of highly shared sequence variants was considered likely to be a technical artifact of the sequencing pipeline. In the study, 150 to 200 TCR beta chains were listed as associated with cytomegalovirus. Because HLA typing was unavailable for some donors at each locus, only the typed subset was used in association tests.

To prepare the library, the immunoSEQ multiplex PCR assay was applied. The multiplex PCR relied on a mix of 60 forward primers for TCR Vbeta segments and 13 reverse primers for TCR Jbeta segments. Amplification of the CDR3 region of rearranged TCR beta genes was performed with a multiplex PCR assay on genomic DNA. The amplified TCR beta libraries were sequenced on the Illumina HiSeq System as 87-base-pair reads. On the study's bioinformatics: A later analysis tallied around 82 million unique TCR beta chains across the 660 or so repertoires, and approximately 12 million of those chains were shared by two or more donors. To remove PCR and sequencing errors, raw reads were error-corrected and collapsed into unique sequences using a nearest-neighbor algorithm that merged closely related sequences. Alignment of CDR3 sequences to IMGT reference sequences was used to assign V, D and J gene segments. For a sequence to be retained, a match of at least six nucleotides was required to both a V gene segment and a J gene segment. Rearrangements were classified as productive when the CDR3 lacked stop codons and remained in frame with V and J, and all other rearrangements were classified as non-productive. CDR3 was defined according to IMGT convention as the region running from the second conserved V-encoded cysteine to the conserved J-encoded phenylalanine. In an earlier analysis of around 600 of the donors, sequences lacking an unambiguous match to a single V gene segment were excluded. An earlier analysis of 500 to 700 of the donors classified V segments as functional when productive rearrangements were above 56.7% and as segregating when the standard deviation between donors was above 5%. A statistical classification framework was built for diagnosing cytomegalovirus status from the catalog of TCR beta chain sequences. A later analysis assigned V and J genes by comparing TCR nucleotide sequences with IMGT/GENE-DB human TR gene sequences. In a later analysis, CDR3 sequences and most-parsimonious VDJ recombination scenarios were assigned using the TCRdist pipeline. In a later analysis, each TCR beta chain was defined by its CDR3 amino acid sequence together with its V-gene family, and reads without a unique V-gene family were excluded. As a way to deal with suspected cross-contamination and a sequencing artifact, a later analysis dropped 450 to 700 nucleotide sequences that were highly shared and had low generation probability. A later analysis calculated a clonal expansion index for each public chain from normalized within-repertoire ranks of inferred template counts. A later analysis computed generation probabilities with a VDJ recombination model fitted to out-of-frame rearrangements, and checked the results against IGoR. A later analysis scored TCR-TCR, TCR-HLA and TCR-CMV co-occurrence with hypergeometric tests, applying a repertoire-size bias correction to TCR pairs. A later analysis estimated false discovery rates by permuting HLA or CMV assignments 20 times. In a later analysis, co-occurring TCRs were grouped with DBSCAN, and TCRdist sequence similarity was added when clustering was performed within HLA-allele-positive subsets. Repertoires with fewer than 30,000 or more than 120,000 public chains were left out of co-occurrence clustering, as were about 5 repertoires with anomalous nucleotide sharing. TCRdb's version of the immuneACCESS table is confined to in-frame rearrangements and falls short of the full clone set. An unresolved V gene accounts for under half of the shortfall where checked; the remainder is of unknown origin. That table is the source of V, J and clone size, and D and trimming were worked out from the DNA. The sample data list approximately 100,000 clones, and about three quarters of these were observed just once. The ten top clones hold about 5.2% of the sample.

The cohort was made up of around 720 healthy bone marrow donors. All cohort members were sampled while nominally healthy, although unrecorded immune exposures were likely present. The donor tested CMV seropositive and was one of the 289 seropositive cohort members. Each donor provided a peripheral blood sample, and peripheral blood mononuclear cells were used for TCR beta sequencing. Genomic DNA extraction from the blood cell samples was performed with the Qiagen DNeasy Blood Extraction Kit. The germline V gene provides CDR1 SGDLS and CDR2 YYNGEE. The CDR3 sequence holds 13 residues, the cysteine and phenylalanine included. The entry retains the CDR3 DNA only, 39 bases that are in frame from base 1. The germline V end is reduced by 2 bases and the J end by 7 bases; junction bases left unmatched: 5.

The sequencing input was PBMCs. This TCR was recovered from a female donor in good health and CMV-seropositive. This chain is built from TRBV9 and TRBJ2-7; 8 central nucleotides agree with TRBD2. The sequence in DNA is TGTGCCAGCAGCGTGGCGACGGGGGGGGAGCAGTACTTC. Its product reads: CASSVATGGEQYF.